This TCR beta chain derives from a study of control samples from healthy donors and cancer patients. TCRdb keeps only in-frame clones here, not all; method: immunoSEQ multiplex PCR. Of 160,000 or so clones listed, 92% were seen once; the top ten hold approximately 0.7%. Sequenced input: blood. The receptor comes from a woman in her twenties or thirties in good health.

The CDR3 sequence is CASGRGSDTGELFF. The CDR3 region has the DNA TGTGCCAGCGGACGAGGCTCGGACACCGGGGAGCTGTTTTTT. The V gene is TRBV5-5, the J gene TRBJ2-2; D remains ambiguous. V was trimmed by 7 bases and J by 3 bases, leaving 13 bases between them. Germline assignment: CDR1 SGHKS and CDR2 YYEKEE (reference sequence). This CDR3 is 14 amino acids long.